This T cell receptor (beta chain) was found in a study of cytomegalovirus exposure and HLA in healthy donors. The PCR made use of 60 Vbeta and 13 Jbeta primers. Some clones are missing from TCRdb's copy, which holds only in-frame ones; the method was immunoSEQ multiplex PCR. The sample carries hundreds of thousands of clones, 65% to 90% recorded once. Only a few counts were recorded for this clone. What it binds is unknown. Germline CDR1 reads SGHKS; CDR2 reads YYEKEE (reference sequence). Trimming cost V 0 bases and J 0 bases, with 10 bases left between them. The CDR3 has 16 amino acids. Notes on the study in general: After further analysis at a later stage, around 17,000 TCR beta sequences were associated with HLA alleles at 0.05 false discovery rate. In a later analysis, compared with equally common non-associated chains, HLA-associated beta chains were more expanded.

The J gene is TRBJ1-3, the V gene TRBV5-5; possible D gene TRBD1, 5 bases. Sequenced: PBMCs. The TCR sequence derives from a girl under 18 in good health and CMV-seronegative. Here the CDR3 DNA reads TGTGCCAGCAGCTTGGTACCGACAGCCTCTGGAAACACCATATATTTT. It specifies CASSLVPTASGNTIYF.